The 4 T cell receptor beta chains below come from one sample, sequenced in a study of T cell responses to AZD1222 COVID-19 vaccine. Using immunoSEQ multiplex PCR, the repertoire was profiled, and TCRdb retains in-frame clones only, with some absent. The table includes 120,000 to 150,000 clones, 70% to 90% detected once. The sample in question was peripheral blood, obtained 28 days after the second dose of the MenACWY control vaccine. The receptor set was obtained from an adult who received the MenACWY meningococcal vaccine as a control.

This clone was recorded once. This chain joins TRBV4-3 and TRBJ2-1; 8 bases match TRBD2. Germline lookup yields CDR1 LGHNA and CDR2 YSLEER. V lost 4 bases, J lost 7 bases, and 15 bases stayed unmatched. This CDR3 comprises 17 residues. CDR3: CASSPTLPGGNRNEQFF. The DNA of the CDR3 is TGCGCCAGCAGCCCAACCCTCCCGGGGGGGAACAGAAATGAGCAGTTCTTC.

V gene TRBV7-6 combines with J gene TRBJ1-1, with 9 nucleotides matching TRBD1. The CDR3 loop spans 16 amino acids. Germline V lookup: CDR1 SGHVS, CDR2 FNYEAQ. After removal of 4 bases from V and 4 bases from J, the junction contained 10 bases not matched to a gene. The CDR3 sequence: CASSSGGTGSLTEAFF. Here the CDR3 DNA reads TGTGCCAGCAGCTCCGGTGGGACAGGGTCCCTCACTGAAGCTTTCTTT.

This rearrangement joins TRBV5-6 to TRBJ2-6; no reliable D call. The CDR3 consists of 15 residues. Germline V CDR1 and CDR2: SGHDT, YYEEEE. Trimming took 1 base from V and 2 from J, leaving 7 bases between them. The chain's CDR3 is CASSLLGTGANVLTF. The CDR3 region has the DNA TGTGCCAGCAGCTTGTTAGGGACTGGGGCCAACGTCCTGACTTTC.

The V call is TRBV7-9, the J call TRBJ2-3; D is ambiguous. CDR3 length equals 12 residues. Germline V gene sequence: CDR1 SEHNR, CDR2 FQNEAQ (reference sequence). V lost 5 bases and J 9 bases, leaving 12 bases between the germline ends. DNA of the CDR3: TGTGCCAGCAGCGCCGAGGTGGGCACGCAGTATTTT. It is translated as CASSAEVGTQYF.